The 15 T cell receptor beta chains below come from one sample, sequenced in a study of T cells in Graves' hyperthyroidism and ophthalmopathy. The source material, RNA transcripts, was used to amplify TCR beta CDR3 regions. HTBI primers were the set used in a first-round RT-PCR of the TCR CDR3. TCRdb reanalysed the multiplex PCR reads using MiXCR and keeps one entry per CDR3 protein. This sample has hundreds of thousands of distinct CDR3 sequences, with approximately 15% found just once. Sequencing was done on a sample of blood. The receptors derive from a woman between 35 and 50 years old with Graves' ophthalmopathy.

This clonotype was observed at least ten times. V usage is TRBV7-2 and J usage is TRBJ2-7; the D gene is possibly TRBD2 (5 bases). Germline V lookup: CDR1 SGHTA, CDR2 FQGNSA. Trimming stripped 3 bases from V and 2 bases from J, with 11 bases between. The CDR3 spans 14 residues. The CDR3 coding sequence is TGTGCCAGCAGCTTGGACTCCGCAACCTACGAGCAGTACTTC. It codes for CASSLDSATYEQYF.

This clonotype has a handful of counts. The gene calls are TRBV5-6 and TRBJ2-1; D possibly uses TRBD1 or TRBD2 (5 bases each). V was pared by 0 bases and J by 7 bases, with 11 bases between. The CDR3 is 14 residues long. Germline CDR1 reads SGHDT; CDR2 reads YYEEEE. DNA of the CDR3: TGTGCCAGCAGCTTGGAGGGGAGACTTAATGAGCAGTTCTTC. This translates into CASSLEGRLNEQFF.

This clonotype was counted at least ten times. CDR3 residues: CSAKRGVYEQYF. In DNA form, the CDR3 reads TGCAGTGCAAAGCGGGGGGTTTACGAGCAGTACTTC. V usage is TRBV20-1 and J usage is TRBJ2-7, with TRBD2 matching over 9 bases. Germline V gene sequence: CDR1 DFQATT, CDR2 SNEGSKA (reference sequence). There are 12 residues in the CDR3. V was pared by 6 bases and J by 4 bases, with 4 bases of the junction left unmatched.

This clonotype was counted many times. The rearrangement joins TRBV20-1 to TRBJ1-5, with D unclear. Looked up from germline, CDR1 is DFQATT and CDR2 is SNEGSKA (reference sequence). V lost 7 bases, J lost 3 bases, and 10 bases lay in between. This CDR3 is 12 amino acids long. The CDR3 protein is CSVKGLNQPQHF. The CDR3 coding sequence is TGCAGTGTAAAAGGCCTCAATCAGCCCCAGCATTTT.

This sequence joins TRBV5-1 and TRBJ2-1, with 7 bases identical to TRBD2. The CDR3 sequence is 18 residues long. V gave up 0 bases and J gave up 0 bases; unmatched junction bases: 9. The germline gives CDR1 SGHRS, CDR2 YFSETQ. The CDR3 is CASSLAASGLSSYNEQFF. The CDR3 DNA is TGCGCCAGCAGCTTGGCGGCTAGCGGACTGAGCTCCTACAATGAGCAGTTCTTC.

As for this clonotype: The junction departs from germline at one end; a sequencing error may be responsible. The CDR3 sequence: CSARPAGRVRGYAF. For the CDR3, the DNA is TGCAGTGCTAGACCTGCGGGGAGGGTCCGGGGCTACGCCTTC. The V call is TRBV20-1, the J call TRBJ1-2; a weak D match, TRBD1 (5 bases). From germline, CDR1 is DFQATT and CDR2 SNEGSKA (reference sequence). The CDR3 loop spans 14 amino acids.

This clonotype came up a few times. V is TRBV20-1 and J is TRBJ2-7, with 11 bases aligning to TRBD2. The length of the CDR3 is 15 residues. Trimming removed 0 bases from V and 3 bases from J; junction bases left unmatched: 4. Germline CDR1 DFQATT, CDR2 SNEGSKA (reference sequence). DNA of the CDR3: TGCAGTGCTAGAGACCGAGGACTAGCGGGCTACGAGCAGTACTTC. Translated: CSARDRGLAGYEQYF.

A few counts support this clonotype. CDR3 protein: CASRSIGGNTIYF. The CDR3 DNA sequence: TGTGCCAGCCGATCGATTGGCGGAAACACCATATATTTT. The genes are TRBV7-9 and TRBJ1-3; D ambiguous. V was trimmed by 8 bases and J by 4 bases, leaving 12 bases between them. CDR1 is SEHNR and CDR2 is FQNEAQ in the germline V gene (reference sequence). This CDR3 region has 13 residues.

This clonotype occurred a few times. V is TRBV12-5 and J is TRBJ2-7; 7 bases are a match to TRBD1. CDR1 and CDR2 from the germline V gene are LGHNT and FRNRAP. V was pared by 5 bases and J by 0 bases, with 7 bases of the junction left unmatched. CDR3 size: 15 residues. CDR3 protein: CASGIAGGRSYEQYF. DNA of the CDR3: TGTGCTAGTGGTATCGCAGGGGGTCGCTCCTACGAGCAGTACTTC.

This clonotype was counted ten times or more. The chain links TRBV2 to TRBJ2-3; D might be TRBD1 (6 bases). The V and J ends lost 5 bases and 3 bases respectively, with 15 bases between them. CDR1 is SNHLY and CDR2 is FYNNEI in the germline V gene. The CDR3 is 15 amino acids. The CDR3 loop is CASSRLTGYTDTQYF. The CDR3 bases are TGTGCCAGCAGTCGGCTTACAGGGTATACAGATACGCAGTATTTT.

This clonotype was detected many times. This chain uses TRBV2 with TRBJ1-1; 8 bases are a match to TRBD1. Losses at the gene ends were 10 bases for V and 3 bases for J; bases not matched to a gene: 10. The CDR3 covers 14 residues. Germline CDR1 reads SNHLY; CDR2 reads FYNNEI. The CDR3 region has the DNA TGTGCCACCGTAAGAGGACAGGGTGACACTGAAGCTTTCTTT. Translated, it gives CATVRGQGDTEAFF.

This clonotype was recorded at least ten times. V is TRBV19 and J is TRBJ1-2; 8 bases align to TRBD1. Trimming removed 0 bases from V and 3 bases from J; junction bases left unmatched: 6. Germline values: CDR1 LNHDA, CDR2 SQIVND (reference sequence). The CDR3 runs to 16 residues. As DNA, the CDR3 is TGTGCCAGTAGTATAGATCGAGACAGGGGTGACTATGGCTACACCTTC. Residues: CASSIDRDRGDYGYTF.

On this clonotype itself: A much larger clone sits a single nucleotide away, making a read error possible. The chain recombines TRBV28 with TRBJ1-5; TRBD1 aligns across 9 bases. The CDR3 extends over 16 amino acids. CDR1 is MDHEN, CDR2 SYDVKM, per germline. V was clipped by 6 bases and J by 5 bases; unmatched bases: 11. CDR3 bases: TGTGCCAGCAGGTATCGGGGACAGGGCCCCCATCAGCCCCAGCATTTT. This codes for CASRYRGQGPHQPQHF.

The sample holds a few counts of this clonotype. The rearrangement joins TRBV9 to TRBJ1-3, with D tentatively TRBD1 (6 bases). Germline CDR1 SGDLS, CDR2 YYNGEE. The germline V and J ends were trimmed by 2 bases and 0 bases, with 9 bases remaining between them. This CDR3 is built from 15 residues. CDR3 sequence (DNA): TGTGCCAGCAGCGTGGACAGCTCCTCTGGAAACACCATATATTTT. The encoded protein is CASSVDSSSGNTIYF.

V gene TRBV7-9 combines with J gene TRBJ2-5, with D uncertain. This CDR3 spans 14 amino acids. V was clipped by 1 base and J by 3 bases, with 9 bases between them. Germline-derived CDR1 and CDR2 are SEHNR and FQNEAQ (reference sequence). CDR3 sequence reads: CASSLVRPEETQYF. CDR3 coding DNA: TGTGCCAGCAGCTTAGTTCGGCCAGAAGAGACCCAGTACTTC.